This entry lists 2 T cell receptor beta chains sequenced from one sample in a study of a mutant IDH1 vaccine in newly diagnosed glioma. Time point noted: week 11, during vaccination. Doses of 300 ug of mutant IDH1 20-mer peptide were given with topical imiquimod. The assay was immunoSEQ multiplex PCR, and TCRdb's table has in-frame clones only and misses some. The sample yields about 22,000 clones, nearly 90% seen once. Their cognate antigens are unknown. The starting material was PBMCs, obtained from a glioma patient whose treatment included an IDH1 peptide vaccine. These receptors originate from a woman in her forties with glioma.

V is TRBV6-1 and J is TRBJ1-1, with unresolved D. Trimming stripped 4 bases from V and 5 bases from J, with 11 bases between. The CDR3 spans 13 residues. Germline lookup yields CDR1 MNHNS and CDR2 SASEGT. The CDR3 DNA reads TGTGCCAGCAGTGTTTGGCAGAGGACTGAAGCTTTCTTT. It translates to CASSVWQRTEAFF.

The chain joins TRBV6-1 to TRBJ2-7; 11 bases line up with TRBD2. From germline, CDR1 is MNHNS and CDR2 SASEGT. Unmatched junction bases numbered 2, after V lost 4 bases and J lost 3 bases. This CDR3 contains 14 residues. The CDR3 spells CASSVTSGSYEQYF. The CDR3 nucleotides read TGTGCCAGCAGTGTAACTAGCGGGAGCTACGAGCAGTACTTC.